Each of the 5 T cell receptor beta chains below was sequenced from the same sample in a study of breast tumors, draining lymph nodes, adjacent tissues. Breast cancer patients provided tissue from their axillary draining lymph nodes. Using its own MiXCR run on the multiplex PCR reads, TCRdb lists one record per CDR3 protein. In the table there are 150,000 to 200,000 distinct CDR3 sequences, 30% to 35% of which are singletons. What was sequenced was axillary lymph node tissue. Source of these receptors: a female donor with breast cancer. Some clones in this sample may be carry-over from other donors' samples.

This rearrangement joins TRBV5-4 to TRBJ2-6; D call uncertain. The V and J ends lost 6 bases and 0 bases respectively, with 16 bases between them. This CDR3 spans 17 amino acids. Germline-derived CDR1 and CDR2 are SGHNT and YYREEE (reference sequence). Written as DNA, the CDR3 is TGTGCCAGCAACGTTAAAGATGGCCCCTCTGGGGCCAACGTCCTGACTTTC. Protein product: CASNVKDGPSGANVLTF.

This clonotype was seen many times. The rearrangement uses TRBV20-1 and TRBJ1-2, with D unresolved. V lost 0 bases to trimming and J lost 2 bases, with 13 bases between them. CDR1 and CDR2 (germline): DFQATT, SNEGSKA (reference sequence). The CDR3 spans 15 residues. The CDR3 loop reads CSARDHPDTNYGYTF. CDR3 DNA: TGCAGTGCTAGAGATCACCCAGACACCAACTATGGCTACACCTTC.

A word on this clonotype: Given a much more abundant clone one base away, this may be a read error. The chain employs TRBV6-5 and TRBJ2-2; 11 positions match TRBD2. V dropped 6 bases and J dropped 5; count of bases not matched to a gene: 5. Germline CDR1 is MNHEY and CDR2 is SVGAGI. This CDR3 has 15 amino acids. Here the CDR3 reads CASSPGTSGTGELFF. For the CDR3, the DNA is TGTGCCAGCAGCCCCGGGACTAGCGGAACCGGGGAGCTGTTTTTT.

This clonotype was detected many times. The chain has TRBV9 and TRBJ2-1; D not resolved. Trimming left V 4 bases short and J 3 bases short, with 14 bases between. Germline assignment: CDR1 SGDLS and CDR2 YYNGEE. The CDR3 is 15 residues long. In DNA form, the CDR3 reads TGTGCCAGCAGCTCCACGGACGGCTACTACAATGAGCAGTTCTTC. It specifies CASSSTDGYYNEQFF.

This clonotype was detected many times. The CDR3 sequence is CASSFGGSGYNEQFF. DNA for the CDR3: TGTGCCAGCAGCTTCGGTGGGAGTGGCTACAATGAGCAGTTCTTC. The rearrangement uses TRBV5-4 and TRBJ2-1, with a tentative D call TRBD2 (5 bases). The CDR3 has 15 amino acids. CDR1 and CDR2 (germline): SGHNT, YYREEE (reference sequence). Trimming removed 2 bases at V and 3 bases at J, with 12 bases between.